This is a list of T cell receptor beta chains from one sample in a study of post-analysis software for immune sequencing data. TCRdb independently ran MiXCR on the PCR reads; one entry per CDR3 protein. The sample lists around 710,000 distinct CDR3 sequences, around 45% occurring once. Sequencing was carried out using blood. The receptor source for this set is a girl aged 10 to 17 with multiple sclerosis. The CDR3 runs from the conserved cysteine through the conserved F or W. A D gene is named only where the DNA matches it firmly. The size of a clone is reported for some rows only, either as once, few or many, or as a class for expanded clones.

abundance: few
d_gene: NA
j_gene: TRBJ2-6
v_gene: TRBV20-1
CDR3aa: CSASQLSGANVLTF
CDR3nt: TGCAGTGCTAGCCAGCTCTCTGGGGCCAACGTCCTGACTTTC

abundance: NA
d_gene: NA
j_gene: TRBJ1-5
v_gene: TRBV20-1
CDR3aa: CSARGVGVQPQHF
CDR3nt: TGCAGTGCTAGGGGGGTGGGGGTTCAGCCCCAGCATTTT

abundance: NA
d_gene: TRBD1
j_gene: TRBJ2-7
v_gene: TRBV20-1
CDR3aa: CSVRGPTGFTYEQYF
CDR3nt: TGCAGTGTCCGGGGCCCGACAGGGTTTACCTACGAGCAGTACTTC

abundance: few
d_gene: NA
j_gene: TRBJ2-5
v_gene: TRBV9
CDR3aa: CASSVRSGETQYF
CDR3nt: TGTGCCAGCAGCGTCAGGTCAGGAGAGACCCAGTACTTC

abundance: few
d_gene: NA
j_gene: TRBJ2-6
v_gene: TRBV7-8
CDR3aa: CASSSGAGANVLTF
CDR3nt: TGTGCCAGCAGCTCGGGTGCCGGGGCCAACGTCCTGACTTTC

abundance: NA
d_gene: NA
j_gene: TRBJ1-6
v_gene: TRBV6-6
CDR3aa: CAMRSGQTSNSPLHF
CDR3nt: TGTGCCATGAGGTCAGGGCAAACCTCTAATTCACCCCTCCACTTT

abundance: NA
d_gene: NA
j_gene: TRBJ2-1
v_gene: TRBV6-2/TRBV6-3
CDR3aa: CASSYYYGDLISYNEQFF
CDR3nt: TGTGCCAGCAGTTACTATTACGGGGACCTGATCTCCTACAATGAGCAGTTCTTC

abundance: NA
d_gene: TRBD2
j_gene: TRBJ2-3
v_gene: TRBV20-1
CDR3aa: CSARDSGGYDRDTQYF
CDR3nt: TGCAGTGCTAGAGATTCGGGAGGGTATGATAGAGATACGCAGTATTTT

abundance: NA
d_gene: TRBD2
j_gene: TRBJ2-7
v_gene: TRBV6-6
CDR3aa: CASRLSGSVYEQYF
CDR3nt: TGTGCCAGCAGGCTCAGCGGGAGCGTCTACGAGCAGTACTTC

abundance: NA
d_gene: NA
j_gene: TRBJ2-3
v_gene: TRBV20-1
CDR3aa: CSAIRVGLTDTQYF
CDR3nt: TGCAGTGCTATCCGGGTGGGGCTCACAGATACGCAGTATTTT

abundance: few
d_gene: TRBD2
j_gene: TRBJ2-7
v_gene: TRBV9
CDR3aa: CASSVGGLADYEQYF
CDR3nt: TGTGCCAGCAGCGTAGGGGGACTAGCAGACTACGAGCAGTACTTC

abundance: NA
d_gene: NA
j_gene: TRBJ1-4
v_gene: TRBV12-3/TRBV12-4
CDR3aa: CASSSHLPNEKLFF
CDR3nt: TGTGCCAGCAGTAGCCACCTTCCTAATGAAAAACTGTTTTTT

abundance: few
d_gene: TRBD2
j_gene: TRBJ2-5
v_gene: TRBV7-9
CDR3aa: CASSSQGGPLRETQYF
CDR3nt: TGTGCCAGCAGCTCCCAGGGAGGGCCGTTGAGAGAGACCCAGTACTTC

abundance: few
d_gene: TRBD2
j_gene: TRBJ2-7
v_gene: TRBV7-8
CDR3aa: CASSVEGLAGVEQYF
CDR3nt: TGTGCCAGCAGCGTAGAGGGACTAGCGGGAGTCGAGCAGTACTTC

abundance: few
d_gene: TRBD1
j_gene: TRBJ1-2
v_gene: TRBV12-3/TRBV12-4
CDR3aa: CASTPGGTVGRNGYTF
CDR3nt: TGTGCCAGCACCCCAGGGGGGACAGTTGGCCGTAATGGCTACACCTTC

abundance: once
d_gene: NA
j_gene: TRBJ1-5
v_gene: TRBV5-1
CDR3aa: CASSLADPSNQPQHF
CDR3nt: TGCGCCAGCAGCTTGGCTGACCCTAGCAATCAGCCCCAGCATTTT

abundance: NA
d_gene: TRBD2
j_gene: TRBJ2-3
v_gene: TRBV7-2
CDR3aa: CASSPLAGITDTQYF
CDR3nt: TGTGCCAGCAGCCCACTAGCGGGCATCACAGATACGCAGTATTTT

abundance: NA
d_gene: NA
j_gene: TRBJ1-4
v_gene: TRBV4-2
CDR3aa: CASSQALGTNEKLFF
CDR3nt: TGTGCCAGCAGCCAAGCCCTAGGAACTAATGAAAAACTGTTTTTT

abundance: NA
d_gene: TRBD2
j_gene: TRBJ2-1
v_gene: TRBV28
CDR3aa: CASTPGLADYSVQFF
CDR3nt: TGTGCCAGCACTCCGGGACTAGCGGATTACAGTGTGCAGTTCTTC

abundance: few
d_gene: TRBD2
j_gene: TRBJ2-1
v_gene: TRBV7-3
CDR3aa: CASSLNPSGIPNNEQFF
CDR3nt: TGTGCCAGCAGCTTAAACCCTAGCGGGATCCCCAACAATGAGCAGTTCTTC

abundance: NA
d_gene: TRBD2
j_gene: TRBJ2-1
v_gene: TRBV3-1
CDR3aa: CASSLTSGRAQLF
CDR3nt: TGTGCCAGCAGCTTGACTAGCGGGAGGGCCCAGCTCTTC

abundance: few
d_gene: NA
j_gene: TRBJ1-1
v_gene: TRBV12-3/TRBV12-4
CDR3aa: CASTPAANTEAFF
CDR3nt: TGTGCCAGCACTCCGGCGGCGAACACTGAAGCTTTCTTT

abundance: NA
d_gene: TRBD2
j_gene: TRBJ2-5
v_gene: TRBV6-2/TRBV6-3
CDR3aa: CASSYLAGEMAETQYF
CDR3nt: TGTGCCAGCAGTTACCTGGCGGGAGAGATGGCGGAGACCCAGTACTTC

abundance: NA
d_gene: NA
j_gene: TRBJ1-2
v_gene: TRBV29-1
CDR3aa: CSVRAQGINYGYTF
CDR3nt: TGCAGCGTTCGGGCGCAGGGCATTAACTATGGCTACACCTTC

abundance: many
d_gene: TRBD2
j_gene: TRBJ2-1
v_gene: TRBV7-9
CDR3aa: CASRIQREYNEQFF
CDR3nt: TGTGCCAGCAGAATCCAGCGGGAGTATAATGAGCAGTTCTTC

abundance: NA
d_gene: TRBD1
j_gene: TRBJ2-7
v_gene: TRBV27
CDR3aa: CASRGTEAYEQYF
CDR3nt: TGTGCCAGCAGGGGGACAGAGGCCTACGAGCAGTACTTC

abundance: NA
d_gene: NA
j_gene: TRBJ1-2
v_gene: TRBV15
CDR3aa: CATRGDGTYGYTF
CDR3nt: TGTGCCACCAGGGGTGACGGAACCTATGGCTACACCTTC

abundance: NA
d_gene: NA
j_gene: TRBJ1-2
v_gene: TRBV4-2
CDR3aa: CASSQADSYYGYTF
CDR3nt: TGTGCCAGCAGCCAAGCGGACAGTTATTATGGCTACACCTTC

abundance: NA
d_gene: NA
j_gene: TRBJ2-3
v_gene: TRBV12-3/TRBV12-4
CDR3aa: CASSLGILGTDAQYF
CDR3nt: TGTGCCAGCAGTTTAGGTATTTTGGGCACAGATGCGCAGTATTTT

abundance: NA
d_gene: NA
j_gene: TRBJ2-3
v_gene: TRBV20-1
CDR3aa: CSAIPGITDTQYF
CDR3nt: TGCAGTGCTATCCCGGGGATCACAGATACGCAGTATTTT

abundance: NA
d_gene: TRBD1
j_gene: TRBJ2-3
v_gene: TRBV20-1
CDR3aa: CSARDQGTGHADTQYF
CDR3nt: TGCAGTGCTAGAGATCAAGGGACAGGGCATGCAGATACGCAGTATTTT

abundance: few
d_gene: NA
j_gene: TRBJ2-1
v_gene: TRBV4-3
CDR3aa: CASSQEEGPGSYNEQFF
CDR3nt: TGCGCCAGCAGCCAAGAGGAGGGGCCAGGCTCCTACAATGAGCAGTTCTTC

abundance: NA
d_gene: TRBD2
j_gene: TRBJ2-1
v_gene: TRBV12-3/TRBV12-4
CDR3aa: CASSPPGTSSNEQFF
CDR3nt: TGTGCCAGCAGTCCCCCCGGGACTAGCAGCAATGAGCAGTTCTTC

abundance: few
d_gene: NA
j_gene: TRBJ2-7
v_gene: TRBV27
CDR3aa: CASSPLRSSYEQYF
CDR3nt: TGTGCCAGCAGTCCCCTCAGGAGCTCCTACGAGCAGTACTTC

abundance: NA
d_gene: TRBD1
j_gene: TRBJ1-4
v_gene: TRBV27
CDR3aa: CASSLVPRDRLFF
CDR3nt: TGTGCCAGCAGTTTGGTACCCCGGGACAGACTGTTTTTT

abundance: NA
d_gene: TRBD2
j_gene: TRBJ2-5
v_gene: TRBV13
CDR3aa: CASSRTSGKVQETQYF
CDR3nt: TGTGCCAGCTCAAGAACTAGCGGGAAGGTCCAAGAGACCCAGTACTTC

abundance: NA
d_gene: TRBD2
j_gene: TRBJ2-7
v_gene: TRBV20-1
CDR3aa: CSAALAGGPFEQYF
CDR3nt: TGCAGTGCTGCCCTAGCGGGAGGGCCCTTTGAGCAGTACTTC

abundance: NA
d_gene: TRBD2
j_gene: TRBJ2-1
v_gene: TRBV11-1
CDR3aa: CASSFTSGSGNEQFF
CDR3nt: TGTGCCAGCAGCTTTACTAGCGGGAGTGGCAATGAGCAGTTCTTC

abundance: few
d_gene: TRBD1
j_gene: TRBJ2-3
v_gene: TRBV5-5
CDR3aa: CASSPRGLATDTQYF
CDR3nt: TGTGCCAGCAGCCCCAGGGGGCTCGCCACAGATACGCAGTATTTT

abundance: NA
d_gene: NA
j_gene: TRBJ2-3
v_gene: TRBV12-3/TRBV12-4
CDR3aa: CASSFRVPDTQYF
CDR3nt: TGTGCCAGCAGTTTCAGGGTCCCAGATACGCAGTATTTT

abundance: few
d_gene: TRBD1
j_gene: TRBJ2-1
v_gene: TRBV12-3/TRBV12-4
CDR3aa: CASSAGTGSPYQFF
CDR3nt: TGTGCCAGCTCCGCCGGGACAGGGTCCCCTTACCAGTTCTTC

abundance: few
d_gene: TRBD1
j_gene: TRBJ1-2
v_gene: TRBV7-9
CDR3aa: CASSLEGGTAYGYTF
CDR3nt: TGTGCCAGCAGCTTAGAAGGTGGGACAGCATATGGCTACACCTTC

abundance: NA
d_gene: NA
j_gene: TRBJ2-1
v_gene: TRBV6-5
CDR3aa: CASSHGTLLYNEQFF
CDR3nt: TGTGCCAGCAGTCACGGAACCCTCCTTTACAATGAGCAGTTCTTC

abundance: NA
d_gene: TRBD2
j_gene: TRBJ2-5
v_gene: TRBV5-1
CDR3aa: CASSLSGSVQETQYF
CDR3nt: TGCGCCAGCAGCTTAAGCGGGAGTGTCCAAGAGACCCAGTACTTC

abundance: NA
d_gene: NA
j_gene: TRBJ2-1
v_gene: TRBV7-7
CDR3aa: CASGLNGLYNEQFF
CDR3nt: TGTGCTAGCGGCTTAAATGGACTCTACAATGAGCAGTTCTTC

abundance: NA
d_gene: NA
j_gene: TRBJ2-7
v_gene: TRBV11-2
CDR3aa: CASSERGVIHEQYF
CDR3nt: TGTGCCAGCAGCGAGAGGGGGGTCATACACGAGCAGTACTTC

abundance: NA
d_gene: NA
j_gene: TRBJ1-5
v_gene: TRBV12-5
CDR3aa: CASGLDIQPQHF
CDR3nt: TGTGCTAGTGGTTTAGACATCCAGCCCCAGCATTTT

abundance: NA
d_gene: NA
j_gene: TRBJ1-4
v_gene: TRBV5-1
CDR3aa: CATRLTTNEKLFF
CDR3nt: TGCGCCACCCGCCTTACAACTAATGAAAAACTGTTTTTT

abundance: few
d_gene: TRBD2
j_gene: TRBJ2-3
v_gene: TRBV29-1
CDR3aa: CSGDLAGAVDTQYF
CDR3nt: TGCAGCGGGGACCTAGCGGGAGCAGTAGATACGCAGTATTTT

abundance: NA
d_gene: NA
j_gene: TRBJ2-7
v_gene: TRBV12-3/TRBV12-4
CDR3aa: CASSLVTVPYEQYF
CDR3nt: TGTGCCAGCAGTTTAGTCACGGTCCCCTACGAGCAGTACTTC

abundance: NA
d_gene: NA
j_gene: TRBJ2-1
v_gene: TRBV20-1
CDR3aa: CSALERINEQFF
CDR3nt: TGTAGTGCCCTAGAACGAATCAATGAGCAGTTCTTC

abundance: NA
d_gene: NA
j_gene: TRBJ2-2
v_gene: TRBV6-2/TRBV6-3
CDR3aa: CASRSTSNTGELFF
CDR3nt: TGTGCCAGCAGGAGTACATCCAACACCGGGGAGCTGTTTTTT

abundance: NA
d_gene: NA
j_gene: TRBJ2-1
v_gene: TRBV11-1
CDR3aa: CASSPVAGSSYNEQFF
CDR3nt: TGTGCCAGCAGCCCTGTGGCGGGTAGCTCCTACAATGAGCAGTTCTTC

abundance: NA
d_gene: NA
j_gene: TRBJ2-3
v_gene: TRBV24-1
CDR3aa: CATSEPRDTDTQYF
CDR3nt: TGTGCCACCAGTGAGCCTAGAGACACAGATACGCAGTATTTT

abundance: NA
d_gene: NA
j_gene: TRBJ2-7
v_gene: TRBV29-1
CDR3aa: CSVEVSTDYEQYF
CDR3nt: TGCAGCGTTGAAGTCTCAACCGACTACGAGCAGTACTTC

abundance: NA
d_gene: NA
j_gene: TRBJ2-1
v_gene: TRBV20-1
CDR3aa: CSAKGTAYNEQFF
CDR3nt: TGCAGTGCTAAAGGGACTGCTTACAATGAGCAGTTCTTC

abundance: NA
d_gene: NA
j_gene: TRBJ2-3
v_gene: TRBV20-1
CDR3aa: CSAKKGKGPLQYF
CDR3nt: TGCAGTGCTAAAAAGGGGAAAGGGCCCCTCCAGTATTTT

abundance: NA
d_gene: TRBD2
j_gene: TRBJ2-3
v_gene: TRBV9
CDR3aa: CASSGIGTSGAMDTQYF
CDR3nt: TGTGCCAGCAGCGGAATAGGGACTAGCGGGGCGATGGATACGCAGTATTTT

abundance: few
d_gene: TRBD1
j_gene: TRBJ1-2
v_gene: TRBV20-1
CDR3aa: CSARGQTPDRGYSPSNYGYTF
CDR3nt: TGCAGTGCTAGAGGCCAAACTCCCGACAGGGGGTATTCTCCCTCCAACTATGGCTACACCTTC

abundance: NA
d_gene: TRBD2
j_gene: TRBJ2-1
v_gene: TRBV6-1
CDR3aa: CASSRPTSGSSSYNEQFF
CDR3nt: TGTGCCAGCAGCCGCCCGACTAGCGGTTCTAGCTCCTACAATGAGCAGTTCTTC